The 24 T cell receptor beta chains in this list originate from one sample, sequenced in a study of blood T cell repertoires in COVID-19. Using immunoSEQ multiplex PCR, the repertoire was profiled, and TCRdb retains in-frame clones only, with some absent. The table has about 170,000 clones, 80% to 90% seen once; the top ten hold about 2.7%. The sample consisted of peripheral blood. These receptors originate from a woman older than 75 with COVID-19, enrolled during active disease.

This clone came up once. This sequence joins TRBV28 and TRBJ2-5, with 7 bases lining up with TRBD1. The CDR3 sequence is 14 residues long. Losses at the gene ends were 3 bases for V and 2 bases for J; bases not matched to a gene: 3. CDR1 is MDHEN, CDR2 SYDVKM, per germline. Here the CDR3 reads CASSLGTAQETQYF. The CDR3 DNA follows: TGTGCCAGCAGTTTGGGGACAGCACAAGAGACCCAGTACTTC.

The V and J genes are TRBV5-1 and TRBJ1-5, with 8 bases fitting TRBD1. V shed 0 bases and J 2 bases; nucleotides not matched to a gene: 1. CDR1 and CDR2 from the germline V gene are SGHRS and YFSETQ. There are 15 residues in the CDR3. The CDR3 protein is CASSLAGQGNQPQHF. Written as DNA, the CDR3 is TGCGCCAGCAGCTTGGCGGGACAGGGCAATCAGCCCCAGCATTTT.

This chain uses TRBV19 with TRBJ1-2; TRBD1 is a possible D gene (5 bases). Germline V CDR1 and CDR2: LNHDA, SQIVND (reference sequence). This CDR3 is 13 amino acids long. The V end lost 4 bases, the J end lost 8 bases, and 14 bases lay between the germline ends. In DNA, the CDR3 is TGTGCCAGTAGTAGGCGGGACTTTCTGGGCTACACCTTC. Residues: CASSRRDFLGYTF. The variable domain in full, with the rest retrieved from reference TRBV19 and TRBJ1-2, is DGGITQSPKYLFRKEGQNVTLSCEQNLNHDAMYWYRQDPGQGLRLIYYSQIVNDFQKGDIAEGYSVSREKKESFPLTVTSAQKNPTAFYLCASSRRDFLGYTFGSGTRLTVV.

This clone was seen many times. This sequence joins TRBV27 and TRBJ2-2; perhaps TRBD1 as D (6 bases). Trimming removed 7 bases at V and 6 bases at J, with 21 bases between. The CDR3 is 16 amino acids. Germline V lookup: CDR1 MNHEY, CDR2 SMNVEV (reference sequence). This CDR3 reads CASNLYGTRNAGELFF. The DNA of the CDR3 is TGTGCCAGCAACCTATACGGGACACGTAACGCCGGGGAGCTGTTTTTT.

This clone was counted only a few times. Other DNA sequences of this sample code for an identical CDR3. This chain joins TRBV2 and TRBJ1-2, with D possibly TRBD1 on 6 matching bases. Germline V gives CDR1 SNHLY, CDR2 FYNNEI. The CDR3 has 13 residues. Trimming took 5 bases from V and 2 from J, leaving 9 bases between them. CDR3 amino acids: CASSLGQNYGYTF. The CDR3 DNA reads as TGTGCCAGCAGTCTTGGACAGAACTATGGCTACACCTTC.

The rearrangement links TRBV10-2 to TRBJ2-7; possible D gene TRBD1, 6 bases. CDR3 length: 14 amino acids. Trimming took 6 bases from V and 2 from J, leaving 14 bases between them. Germline CDR1 and CDR2: WSHSY and SAAADI. The chain's CDR3 is CASSPTGPTYEQYF. The CDR3 coding sequence is TGCGCCAGCAGCCCGACAGGACCAACCTACGAGCAGTACTTC.

V is TRBV28 and J is TRBJ2-1, with D unresolved. Looked up from germline, CDR1 is MDHEN and CDR2 is SYDVKM. The germline V and J ends were trimmed by 6 bases and 4 bases, with 7 bases remaining between them. The CDR3 is made up of 12 amino acids. Written as DNA, the CDR3 is TGTGCCAGCAGCCCCCGGTACAATGAGCAGTTCTTC. It encodes CASSPRYNEQFF.

This chain uses TRBV7-6 with TRBJ1-6; weak D call: TRBD1 (6 bases). CDR1 is SGHVS and CDR2 is FNYEAQ in the germline V gene. CDR3 length equals 15 residues. V dropped 1 base and J dropped 5 bases, with 9 bases sitting between them. CDR3 residues: CASSLVQGHNSPLHF. The CDR3 DNA reads as TGTGCCAGCAGCTTAGTACAGGGTCATAATTCACCCCTCCACTTT.

This chain links TRBV28 with TRBJ2-7; 15 bases map to TRBD2. V was clipped by 4 bases and J by 2 bases; unmatched bases: 15. Germline assignment: CDR1 MDHEN and CDR2 SYDVKM. The CDR3 length is 20 residues. The CDR3 reads CASSSPRFGLAGGPPYEQYF. CDR3 DNA sequence: TGTGCCAGCAGTTCCCCCCGGTTCGGACTAGCGGGAGGGCCCCCCTACGAGCAGTACTTC.

The chain is built from TRBV5-1 and TRBJ2-1; 9 bases are shared with TRBD2. The CDR3 is 15 amino acids. The ends lost 0 bases at V and 3 bases at J; junction bases unmatched: 1. Germline V gives CDR1 SGHRS, CDR2 YFSETQ. The CDR3 reads CASSLEAGGYNEQFF. DNA for the CDR3: TGCGCCAGCAGCTTGGAAGCGGGAGGCTACAATGAGCAGTTCTTC.

This chain links TRBV11-1 with TRBJ1-2; a possible D gene is TRBD1 (5 bases). V lost 3 bases, J lost 7 bases, and 15 bases lay in between. This CDR3 spans 14 amino acids. Germline lookup yields CDR1 SGHAT and CDR2 FQDESV (reference sequence). The CDR3 DNA sequence: TGTGCCAGCAGCTTGGTGCAGGGCCCGGGTGGCTACACCTTC. This encodes CASSLVQGPGGYTF. Supplemented by reference TRBV11-1 and TRBJ1-2, the full variable domain reads EAEVAQSPRYKITEKSQAVAFWCDPISGHATLYWYRQILGQGPELLVQFQDESVVDDSQLPKDRFSAERLKGVDSTLKIQPAELGDSAMYLCASSLVQGPGGYTFGSGTRLTVV.

The rearrangement joins TRBV7-2 to TRBJ2-1, with TRBD1 identical over 7 bases. This CDR3 is 14 amino acids long. Looked up from germline, CDR1 is SGHTA and CDR2 is FQGNSA. After removal of 3 bases from V and 3 bases from J, the junction contained 2 bases not matched to a gene. CDR3 in DNA: TGTGCCAGCAGCTTCAGGGGGTACTACAATGAGCAGTTCTTC. Its translation is CASSFRGYYNEQFF.

The rearrangement uses TRBV3-1 (or the pseudogene TRBV3-2) and TRBJ1-3, with no clear D. V lost 3 bases and J lost 0, with 3 bases in between. The V gene's germline CDR1 is LGHDT and CDR2 YNNKEL (reference sequence). The CDR3 is 13 amino acids. The CDR3 DNA is TGTGCCAGCAGCCAGCGCTCTGGAAACACCATATATTTT. This codes for CASSQRSGNTIYF.

The chain is built from TRBV19 and TRBJ1-3; no definite D call. The V gene lost 7 bases and the J gene lost 0 bases, with 16 bases spanning the gap. There are 16 residues in the CDR3. CDR1 is LNHDA, CDR2 SQIVND, per germline (reference sequence). CDR3 sequence (DNA): TGTGCCAGTACTTCTCGGAGGCGCCTCTCTGGAAACACCATATATTTT. It translates to CASTSRRRLSGNTIYF. The whole variable domain, filled in from reference TRBV19 and TRBJ1-3, reads DGGITQSPKYLFRKEGQNVTLSCEQNLNHDAMYWYRQDPGQGLRLIYYSQIVNDFQKGDIAEGYSVSREKKESFPLTVTSAQKNPTAFYLCASTSRRRLSGNTIYFGEGSWLTVV.

Comments on this clone: In the same sample, other DNA sequences code for this CDR3. The V and J genes are TRBV7-2 and TRBJ2-7; TRBD1 matches at 7 bases. CDR1 is SGHTA, CDR2 FQGNSA, per germline. The CDR3 loop spans 14 amino acids. With V trimmed by 5 bases and J by 1 base, 5 bases remained unmatched. The CDR3 is CASSHRTGSYEQYF. Written as DNA, the CDR3 is TGTGCCAGCAGCCACCGGACAGGATCCTACGAGCAGTACTTC.

This clone was counted between two and nine times. V is TRBV27 and J is TRBJ2-1, with 9 bases matching TRBD1. V was clipped by 7 bases and J by 3 bases; unmatched bases: 10. Germline V lookup: CDR1 MNHEY, CDR2 SMNVEV (reference sequence). There are 16 residues in the CDR3. The CDR3 loop reads CASIPGQGAGYNEQFF. Written as DNA, the CDR3 is TGTGCCAGCATCCCGGGACAGGGCGCGGGCTACAATGAGCAGTTCTTC.

The rearrangement joins TRBV29-1 to TRBJ2-7, with 11 bases matching TRBD1. The CDR3 is made up of 12 amino acids. V was pared by 6 bases and J by 6 bases, with 4 bases of the junction left unmatched. The V gene's germline CDR1 is SQVTM and CDR2 ANQGSEA. CDR3 bases: TGCAGCGTCTGGACAGGGGGCGTCGAGCAGTACTTC. Translation: CSVWTGGVEQYF.

The table lists this clone with a count of one. The chain uses TRBV4-2 and TRBJ2-2, with TRBD2 identical over 13 bases. The trim removed 4 bases at V and 1 base at J, leaving 6 bases unmatched. CDR3 length: 18 residues. Germline V CDR1 and CDR2: LGHNA, YNFKEQ. The CDR3 region has the DNA TGTGCCAGCAGCCCCGGACTAGCGGGGGACTTGAACACCGGGGAGCTGTTTTTT. It specifies CASSPGLAGDLNTGELFF.

The chain is built from TRBV6-2 or TRBV6-3 and TRBJ1-5; TRBD1 aligns across 7 bases. The junction had 25 bases not matched to a gene; V was cut back by 6 bases and J by 2 bases. There are 21 residues in the CDR3. Germline lookup yields CDR1 MNHEY and CDR2 SVGEGT. This chain's CDR3 is CASSRDRKDRAGERGNQPQHF. Here the CDR3 DNA reads TGTGCCAGCAGCAGAGACAGGAAAGACAGGGCCGGGGAACGGGGCAATCAGCCCCAGCATTTT.

The rearrangement joins TRBV20-1 to TRBJ2-3; D remains ambiguous. With 3 bases removed from V and 0 bases from J, the gap between germline ends came to 10 bases. Germline loops: CDR1 DFQATT, CDR2 SNEGSKA (reference sequence). This CDR3 is 14 amino acids long. The DNA of the CDR3 is TGCAGTGCTAGTACTGCGTCTAGCACAGATACGCAGTATTTT. Its protein product is CSASTASSTDTQYF.

The rearrangement links TRBV7-9 to TRBJ1-1, with 8 bases identical to TRBD1. The CDR3 is made up of 12 amino acids. CDR1 SEHNR and CDR2 FQNEAQ come from the germline V gene (reference sequence). Unmatched junction bases numbered 7, after V lost 10 bases and J lost 6 bases. The chain's CDR3 is CAINQGASEAFF. In DNA, the CDR3 is TGTGCCATCAACCAGGGGGCATCTGAAGCTTTCTTT.

The chain joins TRBV6-5 to TRBJ1-5; a possible D gene is TRBD1 (5 bases). V was pared by 7 bases and J by 5 bases, with 12 bases between. Looked up from germline, CDR1 is MNHEY and CDR2 is SVGAGI. The CDR3 runs 13 residues. CDR3 sequence (DNA): TGTGCCAGCATAGGGACGGGGGATCAGCCCCAGCATTTT. Translation: CASIGTGDQPQHF.

As concerns this clone: Other DNA sequences in the sample encode the same CDR3. The chain recombines TRBV27 with TRBJ2-7; possible D gene TRBD1, 6 bases. The germline gives CDR1 MNHEY, CDR2 SMNVEV (reference sequence). Trimming stripped 6 bases from V and 5 bases from J, with 14 bases between. The CDR3 runs 13 residues. In DNA, the CDR3 is TGTGCCAGCAGCTCCCAGAGGGGGAACGAGCAGTACTTC. Its translation: CASSSQRGNEQYF.

The chain couples TRBV9 to TRBJ2-5; the match to TRBD2 covers 7 bases. The ends lost 4 bases at V and 6 bases at J; junction bases unmatched: 6. This CDR3 has 13 residues. Germline values: CDR1 SGDLS, CDR2 YYNGEE. As DNA, the CDR3 is TGTGCCAGCAGCCGGGAGGAGGGACAGACCCAGTACTTC. It is translated as CASSREEGQTQYF.